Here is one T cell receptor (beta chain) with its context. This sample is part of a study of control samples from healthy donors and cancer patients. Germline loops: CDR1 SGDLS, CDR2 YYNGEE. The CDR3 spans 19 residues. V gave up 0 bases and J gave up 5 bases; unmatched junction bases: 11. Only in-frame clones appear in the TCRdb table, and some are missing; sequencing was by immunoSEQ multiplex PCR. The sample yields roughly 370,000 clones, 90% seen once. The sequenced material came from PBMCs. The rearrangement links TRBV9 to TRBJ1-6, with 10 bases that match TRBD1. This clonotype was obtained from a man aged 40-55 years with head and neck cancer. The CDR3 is CASSVGGLPGTGDNSPLHF. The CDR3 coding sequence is TGTGCCAGCAGCGTAGGAGGGCTCCCCGGGACAGGGGATAATTCACCCCTCCACTTT. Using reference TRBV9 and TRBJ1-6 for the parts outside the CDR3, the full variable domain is DSGVTQTPKHLITATGQRVTLRCSPRSGDLSVYWYQQSLDQGLQFLIQYYNGEERAKGNILERFSAQQFPDLHSELNLSSLELGDSALYFCASSVGGLPGTGDNSPLHFGNGTRLTVT.